This T cell receptor (beta chain) emerged from a study of cytomegalovirus exposure and HLA in healthy donors. Germline-derived CDR1 and CDR2 are SQVTM and ANQGSEA. The CDR3 totals 13 residues. V was cut by 4 bases and J by 3 bases, with 10 bases left in between. Amplification used 60 Vbeta primers and 13 Jbeta primers. This table comes from immunoSEQ multiplex PCR, and its TCRdb copy is limited to in-frame clones, with some not included. The data show around 160,000 clones, over 60% seen once. The chain is built from TRBV29-1 and TRBJ1-5, with D unclear. Source material: PBMCs. This receptor was taken from a man aged 40-49 years in good health and CMV-seropositive. The CDR3: CSVGSQVNQPQHF. CDR3 in DNA: TGCAGCGTTGGTTCGCAGGTCAATCAGCCCCAGCATTTT.